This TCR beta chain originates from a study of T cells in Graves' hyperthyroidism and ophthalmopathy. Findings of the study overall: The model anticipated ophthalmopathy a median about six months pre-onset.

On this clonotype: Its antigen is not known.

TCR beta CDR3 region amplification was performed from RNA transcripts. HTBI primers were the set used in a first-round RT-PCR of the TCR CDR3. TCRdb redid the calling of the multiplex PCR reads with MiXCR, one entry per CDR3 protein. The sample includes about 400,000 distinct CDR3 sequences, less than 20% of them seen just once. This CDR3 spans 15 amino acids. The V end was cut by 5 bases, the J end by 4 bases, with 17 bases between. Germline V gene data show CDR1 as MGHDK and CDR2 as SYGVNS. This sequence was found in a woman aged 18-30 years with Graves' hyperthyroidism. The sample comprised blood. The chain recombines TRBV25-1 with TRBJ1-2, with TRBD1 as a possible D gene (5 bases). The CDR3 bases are TGTGCCAGCAGTCTGGTCGGGGCCTCATTCTATGGCTACACCTTC. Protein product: CASSLVGASFYGYTF.